Each of the 26 T cell receptor beta chains below was sequenced from the same sample in a study of T cells in Graves' hyperthyroidism and ophthalmopathy. Amplification of TCR beta CDR3 regions was performed using RNA transcripts as template. TCR CDR3 regions were first amplified by RT-PCR with HTBI primers. TCRdb independently ran MiXCR on the multiplex PCR reads; one entry per CDR3 protein. The sample lists about 690,000 distinct CDR3 sequences; about 18% were seen once. Source material: blood. These receptors were collected from a man in his fifties or sixties with Graves' hyperthyroidism.

With regard to this clonotype: A read error is likely, as this CDR3 ends without the conserved phenylalanine or tryptophan. The rearrangement uses TRBV18 and TRBJ2-3; the D gene is possibly TRBD1 (5 bases). This CDR3 has 17 residues. V was shortened by 5 bases and J by 0 bases, with 18 bases between the two germline ends. Per the germline V gene, CDR1 is KGHSH and CDR2 is LQKENI. CDR3 DNA: TGTGCCAGCTCAAAGAGGCAGGGTTCGCCTAGCACAGATACGCAGTATCTT. Its protein is CASSKRQGSPSTDTQYL.

This sequence joins TRBV29-1 and TRBJ2-1; weak D call: TRBD2 (5 bases). In germline, CDR1 is SQVTM, CDR2 ANQGSEA. V shed 7 bases and J shed 5 bases, with 15 bases lying between them. The CDR3 consists of 13 residues. The CDR3 nucleotides are TGCAGCGCCCCTAGCCGCTGGAACAATGAGCAGTTCTTC. It translates to CSAPSRWNNEQFF.

This clonotype was seen ten or more times. The V gene is TRBV2, the J gene TRBJ1-5; D is undetermined. The CDR3 runs 13 residues. In germline, CDR1 is SNHLY, CDR2 FYNNEI. V was pared by 7 bases and J by 0 bases, with 7 bases between. The CDR3 bases are TGTGCCAGCAAGGATTATAGCAATCAGCCCCAGCATTTT. Protein: CASKDYSNQPQHF.

This rearrangement joins TRBV2 to TRBJ2-1, with 10 bases that match TRBD1. V shed 6 bases and J 9 bases; nucleotides not matched to a gene: 11. Germline assignment: CDR1 SNHLY and CDR2 FYNNEI. The CDR3 length is 15 residues. The CDR3: CASSDRTGGGAEQFF. In DNA, the CDR3 is TGTGCCAGCAGCGATAGGACAGGGGGAGGTGCTGAGCAGTTCTTC.

This clonotype was detected many times. The chain joins TRBV2 to TRBJ2-1; D uncertain. The germline CDR1 and CDR2 sequences are SNHLY and FYNNEI. This CDR3 region has 15 residues. The ends were cut back, 7 bases at V and 1 base at J, with 14 bases in the middle. The CDR3 region is CASTKGSSSYNEQFF. For the CDR3, the DNA is TGTGCCAGCACAAAGGGATCTAGTTCCTACAATGAGCAGTTCTTC.

This chain links TRBV14 with TRBJ1-1; D perhaps matches TRBD1 (6 bases). Germline V lookup: CDR1 SGHDN, CDR2 FVKESK. The CDR3 is 15 amino acids. V shed 0 bases and J shed 4 bases, with 12 bases lying between them. CDR3 loop: CASSQEFTGSTEAFF. Written as DNA, the CDR3 is TGTGCCAGCAGCCAAGAATTCACAGGGAGCACTGAAGCTTTCTTT.

A word on this clonotype: A much bigger clone sits one base away, suggesting this may be a read error. This sequence joins TRBV28 and TRBJ1-2; D is ambiguous. The CDR3 has 12 residues. Germline V gives CDR1 MDHEN, CDR2 SYDVKM. Trimming took 6 bases from V and 4 from J, leaving 9 bases between them. DNA of the CDR3: TGTGCCAGCAGCCCCCTTATCTATGGCTACACCTTC. Its protein product is CASSPLIYGYTF.

The chain's CDR3 is CASSPLEASTYEQYF. The CDR3 DNA follows: TGTGCCAGCTCACCACTAGAGGCATCCACCTACGAGCAGTACTTC. The chain joins TRBV18 to TRBJ2-7; no clear D gene. Germline assignment: CDR1 KGHSH and CDR2 LQKENI. Trimming stripped 1 base from V and 2 bases from J, with 12 bases between. The CDR3 is made up of 15 amino acids.

This clonotype was detected many times. Here the CDR3 reads CASSLNWNEQFF. The CDR3 bases are TGTGCCAGCAGCTTAAACTGGAATGAGCAGTTCTTC. The rearrangement joins TRBV7-2 to TRBJ2-1; no reliable D call. Trimming removed 2 bases from V and 7 bases from J, with 6 bases in between. CDR1 is SGHTA, CDR2 FQGNSA, per germline. The CDR3 runs 12 residues.

The chain is built from TRBV19 and TRBJ1-5; a possible D gene is TRBD1 (6 bases). V dropped 3 bases and J dropped 6 bases, with 18 bases sitting between them. CDR1 is LNHDA and CDR2 is SQIVND in the germline V gene (reference sequence). The CDR3 has 16 amino acids. The CDR3 spells CASSISRDISTQPQHF. The CDR3 nucleotides read TGTGCCAGTAGTATCTCAAGGGACATATCGACTCAGCCCCAGCATTTT.

This clonotype was counted between two and nine times. V usage is TRBV14 and J usage is TRBJ2-1, with 11 bases fitting TRBD2. The end of the DNA fits TRBJ2-7 better, so the J call may be wrong. The CDR3 has 16 residues. Germline-derived CDR1 and CDR2 are SGHDN and FVKESK. For the CDR3, the DNA is TGTGCCAGCAGCGTGACGACTAGCGGGGATTACAATGAGCAGTACTTC. It yields the protein CASSVTTSGDYNEQYF.

This clonotype was observed many times. This chain joins TRBV5-1 and TRBJ2-3; 8 bases map to TRBD2. The CDR3 sequence is 14 residues long. The V gene's germline CDR1 is SGHRS and CDR2 YFSETQ. V lost 0 bases, J lost 5 bases, and 2 bases stayed unmatched. In nucleotides, the CDR3 is TGCGCCAGCAGCTTGGTACTAGCGGAAGATACGCAGTATTTT. Translating gives CASSLVLAEDTQYF.

The chain combines TRBV5-1 with TRBJ2-2, with 7 nucleotides matching TRBD2. The germline V gene encodes CDR1 SGHRS and CDR2 YFSETQ. CDR3 length: 14 amino acids. V gave up 4 bases and J gave up 6 bases; unmatched junction bases: 6. The CDR3 bases are TGCGCCAGCAGCCGTCAGGCGGGAGCCGGGGAGCTGTTTTTT. Its translation: CASSRQAGAGELFF.

In its sample, this clonotype was seen a few times. The chain recombines TRBV28 with TRBJ1-1; D unclear. V lost 3 bases, J lost 4 bases, and 12 bases lay in between. Germline V lookup: CDR1 MDHEN, CDR2 SYDVKM. CDR3 length equals 14 residues. DNA of the CDR3: TGTGCCAGCAGTTTGAGTTCGAGAGGCACTGAAGCTTTCTTT. Translated, it gives CASSLSSRGTEAFF.

This clonotype was seen ten or more times. The chain joins TRBV5-1 to TRBJ2-7; no clear D. Trimming removed 0 bases at V and 4 bases at J, with 5 bases between. This CDR3 contains 12 residues. Germline loops: CDR1 SGHRS, CDR2 YFSETQ. CDR3 loop: CASSLERYEQYF. The CDR3, as DNA: TGCGCCAGCAGCTTGGAGCGTTACGAGCAGTACTTC.

This clonotype was picked up many times. The V and J genes are TRBV28 and TRBJ1-5; D is unclear. Germline V gene lookup returns CDR1 MDHEN and CDR2 SYDVKM. The CDR3 consists of 15 residues. Between the trimmed V and J ends, which lost 6 bases and 2 bases, there was a span of 14 bases. CDR3: CASSPPAGRNQPQHF. CDR3 coding DNA: TGTGCCAGCAGCCCCCCGGCGGGCCGCAATCAGCCCCAGCATTTT.

This clonotype has more than one count but fewer than ten. The rearrangement links TRBV6-2 or TRBV6-3 to TRBJ2-1; the D gene is possibly TRBD2 (5 bases). The V end lost 2 bases, the J end lost 14 bases, and 16 bases lay between the germline ends. Germline V CDR1 and CDR2: MNHEY, SVGEGT. The CDR3 has 13 amino acids. DNA of the CDR3: TGTGCCAGCAGTTACGAGGTCCCCCAGGAGGAGTTCTTC. It specifies CASSYEVPQEEFF.

In this sample, this clonotype turned up many times. The chain recombines TRBV28 with TRBJ1-4; weak D call: TRBD1 (5 bases). Germline V gene lookup returns CDR1 MDHEN and CDR2 SYDVKM. With 6 bases removed from V and 5 bases from J, the gap between germline ends came to 13 bases. The CDR3 loop spans 14 amino acids. As DNA, the CDR3 is TGTGCCAGCAGCTTAGACAGCCAGAATGAAAAACTGTTTTTT. This encodes CASSLDSQNEKLFF.

The genes are TRBV7-9 and TRBJ1-4, with D tentatively TRBD1 (5 bases). Per germline, CDR1 SEHNR and CDR2 FQNEAQ (reference sequence). Trimming took 5 bases from V and 0 from J, leaving 13 bases between them. The CDR3 is 16 residues long. The CDR3 region has the DNA TGTGCCAGCAGCAAGAGGGACGGAACAACTAATGAAAAACTGTTTTTT. This translates into CASSKRDGTTNEKLFF.

This clonotype was seen more than once but under ten times. The CDR3 loop is CASSGDRLDLLSEQYF. CDR3 nucleotides: TGTGCCAGCAGTGGGGACAGACTAGACCTTTTGAGCGAGCAGTACTTC. The gene calls are TRBV2 and TRBJ2-7; the D gene is possibly TRBD1 (7 bases). With 4 bases removed from V and 6 bases from J, the gap between germline ends came to 22 bases. The CDR3 consists of 16 residues. Looked up from germline, CDR1 is SNHLY and CDR2 is FYNNEI.

This clonotype was seen repeatedly, ten times or more. The chain combines TRBV27 with TRBJ2-3; D unresolved. The CDR3 length is 15 residues. The germline gives CDR1 MNHEY, CDR2 SMNVEV (reference sequence). With 6 bases removed from V and 0 bases from J, the gap between germline ends came to 13 bases. CDR3 DNA: TGTGCCAGCAGCTACGACGGAGTTAGCACAGATACGCAGTATTTT. Amino acids: CASSYDGVSTDTQYF.

This clonotype was seen a single time. The rearrangement links TRBV4-3 to TRBJ2-1, with D perhaps matching TRBD2 (5 bases). Germline CDR1 reads LGHNA; CDR2 reads YSLEER. This CDR3 has 13 residues. V was pared by 3 bases and J by 8 bases, with 11 bases between. The CDR3 sequence: CASSQESRDEQFF. The CDR3 DNA reads TGCGCCAGCAGCCAGGAATCGAGGGATGAGCAGTTCTTC.

In its sample, this clonotype was seen many times. The chain couples TRBV18 to TRBJ2-7; the D is unclear. Trimming removed 3 bases at V and 0 bases at J, with 9 bases between. Germline CDR1 and CDR2: KGHSH and LQKENI. The CDR3 is 14 residues long. This CDR3 is CASSPSTTSYEQYF. The CDR3 DNA reads as TGTGCCAGCTCACCCTCTACAACCTCCTACGAGCAGTACTTC.

The chain is built from TRBV29-1 and TRBJ2-2; weak D call: TRBD1 (8 bases). The CDR3 totals 13 residues. Trimming took off 4 bases at V and 9 bases at J, with 15 bases between the two ends. Germline loops: CDR1 SQVTM, CDR2 ANQGSEA. DNA for the CDR3: TGCAGCGTTGGAGGACAGGGAGGGAGGGAGCTGTTTTTT. As protein: CSVGGQGGRELFF.

This clonotype was seen a handful of times. V is TRBV27 and J is TRBJ2-1; 8 nucleotides agree with TRBD1. The CDR3 sequence is 14 residues long. Germline values: CDR1 MNHEY, CDR2 SMNVEV (reference sequence). The V segment lost 3 bases and the J segment 5 bases; nucleotides outside the gene matches: 3. CDR3 sequence (DNA): TGTGCCAGCAGTTTGGGACAGGTTAACAATGAGCAGTTCTTC. Translation: CASSLGQVNNEQFF.

The CDR3 sequence: CASSPYLGATTGELFF. The CDR3, as DNA: TGTGCCAGCTCACCATATCTTGGCGCGACCACCGGGGAGCTGTTTTTT. The chain is built from TRBV18 and TRBJ2-2; unclear D gene. Germline CDR1 KGHSH, CDR2 LQKENI. Between the trimmed V and J ends, which lost 2 bases and 4 bases, there was a span of 14 bases. The CDR3 has 16 residues.